A single sample gave rise to the 17 T cell receptor beta chains below, sequenced in a study of blood T cell repertoires in COVID-19. TCRdb's copy holds only in-frame clones and misses some; the assay was immunoSEQ multiplex PCR. The table shows 95,000 to 120,000 clones, with approximately 85% occurring only once. Sequencing was performed on peripheral blood. All receptors come from a woman aged 60-75 years with COVID-19, enrolled during active disease.

The rearrangement uses TRBV4-1 and TRBJ1-1; D unresolved. Trimming left V 3 bases short and J 8 bases short, with 13 bases between. CDR1 and CDR2 (germline): MGHRA, YSYEKL. This CDR3 region has 13 residues. The CDR3 spells CASSQLLEREAFF. DNA of the CDR3: TGCGCCAGCAGCCAGCTTCTGGAGCGAGAAGCTTTCTTT.

This sequence joins TRBV6-5 and TRBJ2-7, with 14 bases lining up with TRBD2. The V segment lost 7 bases and the J segment 7 bases; nucleotides outside the gene matches: 6. The CDR3 runs 14 residues. Germline CDR1 reads MNHEY; CDR2 reads SVGAGI. CDR3 sequence reads: CASTGTSGGEEQYF. The CDR3 DNA reads as TGTGCCAGCACCGGGACTAGCGGGGGAGAAGAGCAGTACTTC.

The V gene is TRBV15, the J gene TRBJ1-2; perhaps TRBD1 as D (6 bases). Trimming removed 4 bases at V and 6 bases at J, with 12 bases between. CDR1 LNHNV and CDR2 YYDKDF come from the germline V gene (reference sequence). The CDR3 has 13 residues. The DNA of the CDR3 is TGTGCCACCAGCATGAAACAGGGACATGGCTACACCTTC. Protein: CATSMKQGHGYTF.

This sequence joins TRBV9 and TRBJ1-2, with D tentatively TRBD1 (6 bases). CDR3 size: 14 residues. Germline assignment: CDR1 SGDLS and CDR2 YYNGEE. Trimming stripped 4 bases from V and 8 bases from J, with 18 bases between. The CDR3 spells CASSNRQDALGYTF. CDR3 nucleotides: TGTGCCAGCAGCAACCGACAGGATGCTCTCGGCTACACCTTC.

J is TRBJ2-7 and V is TRBV27; 7 bases align to TRBD1. Germline V CDR1 and CDR2: MNHEY, SMNVEV (reference sequence). This CDR3 is built from 16 residues. V was pared by 6 bases and J by 3 bases, with 14 bases of the junction left unmatched. The DNA of the CDR3 is TGTGCCAGCAGCCCTTGGAAAGACAGGGCCCACTACGAGCAGTACTTC. Translation gives CASSPWKDRAHYEQYF.

The genes are TRBV5-4 and TRBJ2-7; 8 bases line up with TRBD1. The V gene end was trimmed by 4 bases and the J gene end by 6 bases; junction bases not matched to a gene: 12. CDR3 size: 15 residues. Germline CDR1 and CDR2: SGHNT and YYREEE (reference sequence). The CDR3 sequence is CASSDRGGAYGEQYF. CDR3 nucleotides: TGTGCCAGCAGCGACAGGGGTGGGGCATACGGCGAGCAGTACTTC.

This chain uses TRBV29-1 with TRBJ2-7, with a weak D call TRBD1 (6 bases). This CDR3 has 11 residues. CDR1 is SQVTM, CDR2 ANQGSEA, per germline. Between the trimmed V and J ends, which lost 4 bases and 6 bases, there was a span of 10 bases. The CDR3 DNA is TGCAGCGTTGTGGCAGGGGTCGAGCAGTACTTC. The encoded protein is CSVVAGVEQYF.

The V call is TRBV5-1, the J call TRBJ1-1; maybe TRBD1 (6 bases). There are 16 residues in the CDR3. Between the trimmed V and J ends, which lost 0 bases and 3 bases, there was a span of 15 bases. Germline assignment: CDR1 SGHRS and CDR2 YFSETQ. The CDR3 coding sequence is TGCGCCAGCAGCTTGGTGTCTAGGGGGATGCACACTGAAGCTTTCTTT. This sequence encodes CASSLVSRGMHTEAFF.

The V and J genes are TRBV29-1 and TRBJ2-2; 9 nucleotides match TRBD1. The CDR3 loop spans 14 amino acids. Germline V gene sequence: CDR1 SQVTM, CDR2 ANQGSEA. The junction had 4 bases not matched to a gene; V was cut back by 7 bases and J by 1 base. CDR3: CSAKDRGNTGELFF. For the CDR3, the DNA is TGCAGCGCCAAGGACAGGGGGAACACCGGGGAGCTGTTTTTT.

The rearrangement joins TRBV7-8 to TRBJ2-1; D not resolved. V was clipped by 2 bases and J by 14 bases, with 16 bases between them. CDR3 length equals 13 residues. Germline V gene lookup returns CDR1 SGHVS and CDR2 FQNEAQ. The chain's CDR3 is CASSLSLYSRKFF. In nucleotides, the CDR3 is TGTGCCAGCAGCTTATCCCTGTACAGTCGTAAGTTCTTC.

The chain joins TRBV27 to TRBJ1-4, with D possibly TRBD1 on 6 matching bases. This CDR3 contains 15 residues. V shed 5 bases and J shed 7 bases, with 17 bases lying between them. Germline assignment: CDR1 MNHEY and CDR2 SMNVEV (reference sequence). In nucleotides, the CDR3 is TGTGCCAGCAGTGAACGCGGGGGCGCGGGTGAAAAACTGTTTTTT. Translating it yields CASSERGGAGEKLFF.

This sequence joins TRBV27 and TRBJ1-2; no reliable D call. V was shortened by 4 bases and J by 6 bases, with 6 bases between the two germline ends. Germline V gene lookup returns CDR1 MNHEY and CDR2 SMNVEV (reference sequence). This CDR3 is built from 11 residues. The CDR3 DNA follows: TGTGCCAGCAGTTCCATAGATGGCTACACCTTC. Translating it yields CASSSIDGYTF.

The chain is built from TRBV9 and TRBJ2-7; 8 bases line up with TRBD2. V gave up 3 bases and J gave up 4 bases; unmatched junction bases: 9. Germline values: CDR1 SGDLS, CDR2 YYNGEE. The CDR3 length is 15 residues. In DNA form, the CDR3 reads TGTGCCAGCAGCGCCCGAGCGGGGGCTGGTTACGAGCAGTACTTC. This translates into CASSARAGAGYEQYF. Full variable domain (missing parts from reference TRBV9 and TRBJ2-7): DSGVTQTPKHLITATGQRVTLRCSPRSGDLSVYWYQQSLDQGLQFLIQYYNGEERAKGNILERFSAQQFPDLHSELNLSSLELGDSALYFCASSARAGAGYEQYFGPGTRLTVT.

V usage is TRBV2 and J usage is TRBJ1-5; 7 bases are shared with TRBD1. Germline-derived CDR1 and CDR2 are SNHLY and FYNNEI. CDR3 length: 15 amino acids. J lost 5 bases, V lost 4 bases, and 8 bases had no gene match. The CDR3 DNA reads as TGTGCCAGCAGTGTGGCCCGACAGGGTTATCAGCCCCAGCATTTT. Its protein product is CASSVARQGYQPQHF.

This sequence joins TRBV7-9 and TRBJ2-7; TRBD2 is a possible D gene (5 bases). Per the germline V gene, CDR1 is SEHNR and CDR2 is FQNEAQ (reference sequence). The CDR3 has 13 amino acids. V lost 3 bases and J lost 3, with 9 bases in between. The CDR3 DNA reads TGTGCCAGCAGCTTGGCCGGGGACTACGAGCAGTACTTC. Its protein is CASSLAGDYEQYF.

This rearrangement joins TRBV11-2 to TRBJ1-2; possibly TRBD1 for D (6 bases). With 5 bases removed from V and 4 bases from J, the gap between germline ends came to 14 bases. This CDR3 has 14 residues. Per germline, CDR1 SGHAT and CDR2 FQNNGV. CDR3 in DNA: TGTGCCAGCAGCCCTGGCTCAGGGGCCTATGGCTACACCTTC. Residues: CASSPGSGAYGYTF.

This chain connects TRBV14 to TRBJ2-7; D uncertain. The length of the CDR3 is 14 residues. Trimming cost V 0 bases and J 4 bases, with 10 bases left between them. In germline, CDR1 is SGHDN, CDR2 FVKESK. CDR3 coding DNA: TGTGCCAGCAGCCAAGATCTAGGTCCGTACGAGCAGTACTTC. Translating gives CASSQDLGPYEQYF. The full variable domain, with the rest looked up from reference TRBV14 and TRBJ2-7, is EAGVTQFPSHSVIEKGQTVTLRCDPISGHDNLYWYRRVMGKEIKFLLHFVKESKQDESGMPNNRFLAERTGGTYSTLKVQPAELEDSGVYFCASSQDLGPYEQYFGPGTRLTVT.